What follows are 24 T cell receptor beta chains derived from one specimen sequenced in a study of cytomegalovirus exposure and HLA in healthy donors. The assay was immunoSEQ multiplex PCR, and TCRdb's table has in-frame clones only and misses some. The sample has about 110,000 clones, about 85% seen once; the top ten hold roughly 3%. Sequencing input: PBMCs. These TCRs come from a woman between 18 and 29 years old in good health and CMV-seronegative.

The rearrangement links TRBV10-3 to TRBJ1-5; TRBD1 matches 8 bases. CDR1 is ENHRY and CDR2 is SYGVKD in the germline V gene. After removal of 5 bases from V and 3 bases from J, the junction contained 9 bases not matched to a gene. The CDR3 loop spans 16 amino acids. DNA for the CDR3: TGTGCCATCAGTCCAACCACAGGGGGATACAATCAGCCCCAGCATTTT. It specifies CAISPTTGGYNQPQHF.

This sequence joins TRBV19 and TRBJ2-6, with TRBD2 as a possible D gene (5 bases). The CDR3 loop spans 16 amino acids. Germline CDR1 reads LNHDA; CDR2 reads SQIVND (reference sequence). V was trimmed by 6 bases and J by 0 bases, leaving 12 bases between them. The CDR3 here is CASSVRRDSGANVLTF. The CDR3 DNA sequence: TGTGCCAGTAGCGTAAGACGGGACTCTGGGGCCAACGTCCTGACTTTC.

As to this clone: The germline gene is not matched at one end of the junction; a read error may be the cause. This chain uses TRBV5-4 with TRBJ2-2; TRBD2 is a possible D gene (5 bases). Germline CDR1 reads SGHNT; CDR2 reads YYREEE (reference sequence). The CDR3 has 15 residues. The DNA of the CDR3 is TGTGCCAGCACCATGGGGAGTTTGAACGCCGGGGAGCTGTTTTTT. Translating it yields CASTMGSLNAGELFF.

The chain links TRBV29-1 to TRBJ1-2; TRBD1 matches 7 bases. The CDR3 has 16 amino acids. Germline CDR1 is SQVTM and CDR2 is ANQGSEA. V lost 4 bases, J lost 7 bases, and 18 bases stayed unmatched. The CDR3 spells CSVAKSLTGSELGYTF. The DNA of the CDR3 is TGCAGCGTTGCGAAATCTTTGACAGGGAGTGAGCTTGGCTACACCTTC.

V usage is TRBV7-9 and J usage is TRBJ2-1; 9 bases fit TRBD2. The CDR3 has 17 amino acids. J gave up 7 bases and V 4 bases, and 14 bases lay outside the gene matches. The germline gives CDR1 SEHNR, CDR2 FQNEAQ (reference sequence). The CDR3 is CASSSIPGLASGNEQFF. CDR3 DNA sequence: TGTGCCAGCAGCTCGATTCCGGGACTAGCATCTGGAAATGAGCAGTTCTTC.

This chain joins TRBV6-1 and TRBJ1-6; 8 positions agree with TRBD1. The CDR3 length is 17 residues. The germline gives CDR1 MNHNS, CDR2 SASEGT. V shed 2 bases, J shed 2 bases, and the junction held 5 bases outside the gene matches. The CDR3 here is CASSENGQGPYNSPLHF. The CDR3 DNA sequence: TGTGCCAGCAGTGAAAACGGACAGGGCCCCTATAATTCACCCCTCCACTTT.

The CDR3 nucleotides read TGTGCCAGTAGTCCAACCGCGGTTTCCTACGAGCAGTACTTC. It specifies CASSPTAVSYEQYF. This sequence joins TRBV19 and TRBJ2-7; D gene uncertain. CDR3 length equals 14 residues. The ends were cut back, 5 bases at V and 1 base at J, with 12 bases in the middle. The V gene's germline CDR1 is LNHDA and CDR2 SQIVND (reference sequence).

This chain uses TRBV7-3 with TRBJ1-3; D remains ambiguous. The length of the CDR3 is 16 residues. The V end was cut by 5 bases, the J end by 0 bases, with 14 bases between. Germline lookup yields CDR1 SGHTA and CDR2 FQGTGA. In DNA, the CDR3 is TGTGCCAGCAGCCGAGCGGCCCCGGCCTCTGGAAACACCATATATTTT. Its translation: CASSRAAPASGNTIYF. Combining the CDR3 with reference TRBV7-3 and TRBJ1-3 gives the whole variable domain GAGVSQTPSNKVTEKGKYVELRCDPISGHTALYWYRQSLGQGPEFLIYFQGTGAADDSGLPNDRFFAVRPEGSVSTLKIQRTERGDSAVYLCASSRAAPASGNTIYFGEGSWLTVV.

The rearrangement joins TRBV5-1 to TRBJ2-7; D possibly corresponds to TRBD2 (6 bases). The CDR3 is 17 residues long. The ends were cut back, 0 bases at V and 3 bases at J, with 19 bases in the middle. Germline loops: CDR1 SGHRS, CDR2 YFSETQ. The CDR3 coding sequence is TGCGCCAGCAGCTTGGAATATCGGTTAGCGGAGAACTACGAGCAGTACTTC. Its protein product is CASSLEYRLAENYEQYF.

CDR3 DNA sequence: TGTGCCAGCAGCCCTATATGGGACAGCAAGAGAAGAAACGGCTACACCTTC. Translating it yields CASSPIWDSKRRNGYTF. The chain recombines TRBV11-2 with TRBJ1-2; 7 positions agree with TRBD1. CDR1 SGHAT and CDR2 FQNNGV come from the germline V gene. Trimming cost V 5 bases and J 8 bases; bases outside gene matches: 20. The CDR3 loop spans 17 amino acids.

This clone appeared a few times. V usage is TRBV10-1 and J usage is TRBJ2-2; tentative D call: TRBD1 (7 bases). The V gene lost 5 bases and the J gene lost 6 bases, with 13 bases spanning the gap. Germline assignment: CDR1 WNHNN and CDR2 SYGVQD (reference sequence). The CDR3 loop spans 14 amino acids. The CDR3 coding sequence is TGCGCCAGCAGTCCAATCAGGGGGGCCGGGGAGCTGTTTTTT. It encodes CASSPIRGAGELFF.

The rearrangement links TRBV5-1 to TRBJ1-6; no clear D gene. The CDR3 length is 16 residues. V was clipped by 4 bases and J by 0 bases, with 11 bases between them. Germline CDR1 and CDR2: SGHRS and YFSETQ. The DNA of the CDR3 is TGCGCCAGCAGCGCTACTTTCTTCTCCTATAATTCACCCCTCCACTTT. This translates into CASSATFFSYNSPLHF.

This rearrangement joins TRBV7-6 to TRBJ2-7; the D is unclear. V dropped 6 bases and J dropped 6 bases, with 12 bases sitting between them. The CDR3 totals 12 residues. The V gene's germline CDR1 is SGHVS and CDR2 FNYEAQ. CDR3 coding DNA: TGTGCCAGCAGTCTAGTGTCAGCCGAGCAGTACTTC. Translation gives CASSLVSAEQYF.

The chain joins TRBV2 to TRBJ2-2; 9 bases are a match to TRBD1. This CDR3 spans 15 amino acids. Trimming removed 6 bases from V and 4 bases from J; junction bases left unmatched: 6. Per germline, CDR1 SNHLY and CDR2 FYNNEI. The CDR3 sequence is CASRGGQGGTGELFF. The CDR3 DNA follows: TGTGCCAGCAGGGGGGGACAGGGCGGCACCGGGGAGCTGTTTTTT. The variable domain in full, with the rest retrieved from reference TRBV2 and TRBJ2-2, is EPEVTQTPSHQVTQMGQEVILRCVPISNHLYFYWYRQILGQKVEFLVSFYNNEISEKSEIFDDQFSVERPDGSNFTLKIRSTKLEDSAMYFCASRGGQGGTGELFFGEGSRLTVL.

This chain uses TRBV7-9 with TRBJ1-3; D is unclear. This CDR3 spans 12 amino acids. V shed 1 base and J shed 7 bases, with 5 bases lying between them. Germline CDR1 is SEHNR and CDR2 is FQNEAQ (reference sequence). This chain's CDR3 is CASSLDSNTIYF. The CDR3 DNA sequence: TGTGCCAGCAGCTTAGACAGTAACACCATATATTTT.

This clone is a singleton in its sample. The V call is TRBV7-3, the J call TRBJ2-3; tentatively, D is TRBD1 (5 bases). The CDR3 runs 14 residues. V lost 5 bases, J lost 0 bases, and 9 bases lay in between. The germline gives CDR1 SGHTA, CDR2 FQGTGA. CDR3 in amino acids: CASSRGASTDTQYF. CDR3 nucleotide sequence: TGTGCCAGCAGCAGGGGTGCTAGCACAGATACGCAGTATTTT.

The chain carries TRBV27 and TRBJ1-1, with 7 bases fitting TRBD1. The length of the CDR3 is 14 residues. Germline V gives CDR1 MNHEY, CDR2 SMNVEV (reference sequence). Trimming at V came to 6 bases and at J to 4 bases, leaving 8 bases not matched to a gene. The CDR3, as DNA: TGTGCCAGCAGATATAGACAGGGTGGCACTGAAGCTTTCTTT. This gives the protein CASRYRQGGTEAFF.

The J gene is TRBJ2-4, the V gene TRBV2; tentative D call: TRBD2 (5 bases). CDR1 is SNHLY, CDR2 FYNNEI, per germline. V lost 6 bases, J lost 9 bases, and 21 bases lay in between. The CDR3 consists of 15 residues. The CDR3 bases are TGTGCCAGCAGCGGGCAGTCCTCGGGGTTGGGCATTCAGTACTTC. This encodes CASSGQSSGLGIQYF.

CDR3 coding DNA: TGTGCCAGCAGCCCCCGGGACAAGTACATTCAGTACTTC. It specifies CASSPRDKYIQYF. This sequence joins TRBV11-2 and TRBJ2-4, with a tentative D call TRBD1 (6 bases). This CDR3 has 13 residues. CDR1 is SGHAT, CDR2 FQNNGV, per germline. V lost 5 bases and J lost 8, with 13 bases in between.

The gene calls are TRBV19 and TRBJ1-2; TRBD1 might be the D (6 bases). The germline gives CDR1 LNHDA, CDR2 SQIVND (reference sequence). The CDR3 consists of 13 residues. The germline V and J ends were trimmed by 4 bases and 6 bases, with 12 bases remaining between them. The CDR3 sequence is CASSTQQGNGYTF. CDR3 DNA: TGTGCCAGTAGTACCCAACAGGGTAATGGCTACACCTTC.

The V gene is TRBV20-1, the J gene TRBJ2-1; D perhaps matches TRBD2 (5 bases). V was clipped by 4 bases and J by 7 bases, with 8 bases between them. CDR3 size: 11 residues. In germline, CDR1 is DFQATT, CDR2 SNEGSKA (reference sequence). The CDR3 DNA follows: TGCAGTGCTATCGGGAAAAATGAGCAGTTCTTC. Encoded protein: CSAIGKNEQFF.

The V gene is TRBV5-1, the J gene TRBJ1-1; possible D gene TRBD1, 6 bases. Germline CDR1 and CDR2: SGHRS and YFSETQ. Trimming shortened V by 4 bases and J by 6 bases, and 16 bases separated the two germline ends. The CDR3 is 14 residues long. The CDR3 nucleotides read TGCGCCAGCAGCCTTGAAGGACAGTCATCTGAAGCTTTCTTT. Protein sequence: CASSLEGQSSEAFF.

The chain is built from TRBV5-5 and TRBJ2-3, with D perhaps TRBD1 (6 bases). Germline V gene data show CDR1 as SGHKS and CDR2 as YYEKEE (reference sequence). Trimming removed 4 bases at V and 1 base at J, with 19 bases between. The CDR3 loop spans 17 amino acids. CDR3 amino acids: CASSIQQGRFGTDTQYF. CDR3 DNA sequence: TGTGCCAGCAGCATCCAACAGGGACGGTTCGGCACAGATACGCAGTATTTT.

This sequence joins TRBV7-9 and TRBJ1-2; 11 nucleotides agree with TRBD1. CDR3 size: 14 residues. Germline CDR1 is SEHNR and CDR2 is FQNEAQ (reference sequence). The junction had 7 bases not matched to a gene; V was cut back by 5 bases and J by 8 bases. CDR3 DNA sequence: TGTGCCAGCAGCATAGGACAGGGGGCACGGGGCTACACCTTC. This translates into CASSIGQGARGYTF.